These 28 T cell receptor beta chains originate from one sample sequenced in a study of regulatory T cells in long-lasting Graves disease. Investigators prepared the TCR beta libraries by applying iRepertoire HTBI primers and Arm-PCR of CDR3 regions. MiXCR was run by TCRdb on the multiplex PCR reads, yielding one entry per CDR3 protein. The sample includes about 470,000 distinct CDR3 sequences, about a fifth seen only once; the top ten take about 7.8%. The time point denotes: persistent/refractory GD, antithyroid drugs over 5 years with positive TRAb. PBMCs were the source of the RNA used for TCR sequencing. The input for sequencing was peripheral blood mononuclear cells (PBMCs), taken when the disease was refractory, from a patient treated with antithyroid drugs. The origin of the receptors is a female donor with Graves disease.

In its sample, this clonotype was seen many times. The V gene is TRBV10-3, the J gene TRBJ2-5; D remains ambiguous. V shed 2 bases and J shed 6 bases, with 13 bases lying between them. The CDR3 is made up of 14 amino acids. Germline lookup yields CDR1 ENHRY and CDR2 SYGVKD. Here the CDR3 reads CAISEAGRMKTQYF. The CDR3 DNA reads as TGTGCCATCAGTGAGGCCGGCAGGATGAAGACCCAGTACTTC.

This clonotype was found once. A much larger clone differs by one base, so this may be a read error. This likely comes from a read error, as the CDR3 has no conserved phenylalanine or tryptophan at its end. V is TRBV7-9 and J is TRBJ1-4; 10 bases fit TRBD1. CDR1 and CDR2 (germline): SEHNR, FQNEAQ (reference sequence). The CDR3 has 14 amino acids. V was pared by 6 bases and J by 5 bases, with 3 bases of the junction left unmatched. In DNA, the CDR3 is TGTGCCAGCAGTGGACAGGGGGACAATGAAAAACTGTTTTCT. Translating it yields CASSGQGDNEKLFS.

In this sample, this clonotype turned up many times. The V gene is TRBV2, the J gene TRBJ2-7; TRBD1 might be the D (6 bases). Trimming pared 8 bases from V and 0 bases from J, leaving 23 bases between. From germline, CDR1 is SNHLY and CDR2 FYNNEI. The CDR3 is 17 residues long. This CDR3 reads CASALLSGATFSYEQYF. Here the CDR3 DNA reads TGTGCCAGCGCCTTGCTTTCAGGGGCCACCTTCTCCTACGAGCAGTACTTC.

In its sample, this clonotype was seen many times. The chain joins TRBV2 to TRBJ2-4; tentatively, D is TRBD2 (7 bases). The germline gives CDR1 SNHLY, CDR2 FYNNEI. The CDR3 consists of 14 residues. Trimming took 9 bases from V and 6 from J, leaving 18 bases between them. The DNA for the CDR3 is TGTGCCAGTGGGAGGGGGAATCCAATAAACATTCAGTACTTC. Protein: CASGRGNPINIQYF.

The chain has TRBV6-1 and TRBJ2-7; D is uncertain. Trimming took off 1 base at V and 0 bases at J, with 10 bases between the two ends. The germline gives CDR1 MNHNS, CDR2 SASEGT. The CDR3 runs to 15 residues. The CDR3 coding sequence is TGTGCCAGCAGTGAAGGCTCCGATAGCTCCTACGAGCAGTACTTC. This sequence encodes CASSEGSDSSYEQYF.

This clonotype was seen repeatedly, ten times or more. J is TRBJ2-5 and V is TRBV7-9; D is unclear. The CDR3 has 14 amino acids. Trimming left V 0 bases short and J 2 bases short, with 7 bases between. Germline V gives CDR1 SEHNR, CDR2 FQNEAQ (reference sequence). CDR3 region: CASSLAQQQETQYF. The CDR3 nucleotides are TGTGCCAGCAGCTTAGCACAGCAGCAAGAGACCCAGTACTTC.

This clonotype was recorded at least ten times. The V gene is TRBV24-1, the J gene TRBJ2-5; D not resolved. The CDR3 sequence is 16 residues long. Looked up from germline, CDR1 is KGHDR and CDR2 is SFDVKD. Trimming left V 3 bases short and J 2 bases short, with 15 bases between. The CDR3 here is CATSDGGLPSQETQYF. CDR3 sequence (DNA): TGTGCCACCAGTGATGGTGGGCTACCTTCACAAGAGACCCAGTACTTC.

Concerning this clonotype itself: A much larger clone is a single base away; this may be a read error. The chain combines TRBV7-2 with TRBJ1-6; D possibly corresponds to TRBD1 (5 bases). The V gene's germline CDR1 is SGHTA and CDR2 FQGNSA. This CDR3 has 15 residues. In DNA form, the CDR3 reads TGTGCCAGCAGCCCGATCGGGGCATATAATCCACCCCTCCACTTT. Residues: CASSPIGAYNPPLHF.

This clonotype was seen repeatedly, ten times or more. This sequence joins TRBV28 and TRBJ1-1; D is uncertain. Germline V gene sequence: CDR1 MDHEN, CDR2 SYDVKM. The CDR3 sequence is 13 residues long. V shed 9 bases and J shed 2 bases, with 13 bases lying between them. The CDR3 nucleotides read TGTGCCAGTACTAGTTGGCGAAACACTGAAGCTTTCTTT. This translates into CASTSWRNTEAFF. The full variable domain, rest sourced from reference TRBV28 and TRBJ1-1, is DVKVTQSSRYLVKRTGEKVFLECVQDMDHENMFWYRQDPGLGLRLIYFSYDVKMKEKGDIPEGYSVSREKKERFSLILESASTNQTSMYLCASTSWRNTEAFFGQGTRLTVV.

This clonotype was seen repeatedly, ten times or more. This chain connects TRBV28 to TRBJ2-5; 9 bases match TRBD2. The germline gives CDR1 MDHEN, CDR2 SYDVKM. J was trimmed by 6 bases and V by 1 base; bases with no gene match: 9. The CDR3 consists of 16 residues. In DNA, the CDR3 is TGTGCCAGCAGTTTATCCCCTAGCGGGATGGTAAAGACCCAGTACTTC. Protein product: CASSLSPSGMVKTQYF.

The table lists this clonotype with many counts. Since a far larger clone is one base different, this is likely a read error. The J gene is TRBJ2-7, the V gene TRBV27, with 10 bases identical to TRBD2. CDR1 and CDR2 (germline): MNHEY, SMNVEV (reference sequence). This CDR3 is 14 amino acids long. The V gene end was trimmed by 6 bases and the J gene end by 3 bases; junction bases not matched to a gene: 5. The CDR3 DNA is TGTGCCAGCAGACCCGGGACTAGCGTCTACGAGCAGTACTTC. This translates into CASRPGTSVYEQYF.

The rearrangement links TRBV7-9 to TRBJ2-7, with a possible D match to TRBD1 (5 bases). The germline gives CDR1 SEHNR, CDR2 FQNEAQ (reference sequence). Trimming removed 5 bases from V and 5 bases from J, with 19 bases in between. This CDR3 is 15 amino acids long. The CDR3: CASSQDMNPRDEQYF. The CDR3, as DNA: TGTGCCAGCAGCCAAGATATGAATCCCAGGGACGAGCAGTACTTC. The variable domain in full, completed from reference TRBV7-9 and TRBJ2-7, reads DTGVSQNPRHKITKRGQNVTFRCDPISEHNRLYWYRQTLGQGPEFLTYFQNEAQLEKSRLLSDRFSAERPKGSFSTLEIQRTEQGDSAMYLCASSQDMNPRDEQYFGPGTRLTVT.

The chain employs TRBV20-1 and TRBJ2-5; possibly TRBD1 or TRBD2 for D (5 bases each). The V gene lost 3 bases and the J gene lost 10 bases, with 21 bases spanning the gap. The CDR3 is made up of 14 amino acids. Germline-derived CDR1 and CDR2 are DFQATT and SNEGSKA (reference sequence). CDR3 residues: CSASGTGIRGDQYF. In DNA, the CDR3 is TGCAGTGCTAGTGGGACCGGGATCCGGGGTGACCAGTACTTC.

With regard to this clonotype: A read error may be the cause here, since a much bigger clone is one base away. CDR3 coding DNA: TGTGCCAGCAGGGAGGACGGGGAGAATACTGAAGCTTTCTTT. It yields the protein CASREDGENTEAFF. The chain couples TRBV5-8 to TRBJ1-1; D not resolved. Germline V lookup: CDR1 SGHTS, CDR2 YDEGEE. This CDR3 region has 14 residues. V was shortened by 5 bases and J by 5 bases, with 16 bases between the two germline ends. Combining the CDR3 with reference TRBV5-8 and TRBJ1-1 gives the whole variable domain EAGVTQSPTHLIKTRGQQATLRCSPISGHTSVYWYQQALGLGLQFLLWYDEGEERNRGNFPPRFSGRQFPNYSSELNVNALELEDSALYLCASREDGENTEAFFGQGTRLTVV.

This clonotype was counted at least ten times. This chain links TRBV4-3 with TRBJ1-1; the D is unclear. Germline V CDR1 and CDR2: LGHNA, YSLEER. The V end was cut by 0 bases, the J end by 2 bases, with 7 bases between. This CDR3 is 14 amino acids long. This chain's CDR3 is CASSQDMANTEAFF. As DNA, the CDR3 is TGCGCCAGCAGCCAAGATATGGCAAACACTGAAGCTTTCTTT.

This clonotype was picked up a small number of times. This chain connects TRBV4-1 to TRBJ2-7; 8 bases are a match to TRBD2. This CDR3 has 15 amino acids. Looked up from germline, CDR1 is MGHRA and CDR2 is YSYEKL. Trimming at V came to 0 bases and at J to 4 bases, leaving 5 bases not matched to a gene. CDR3 coding DNA: TGCGCCAGCAGCCAAGAGTCCACTAGCGGATACGAGCAGTACTTC. This sequence encodes CASSQESTSGYEQYF.

This chain connects TRBV6-1 to TRBJ2-2; no clear D. Between the trimmed V and J ends, which lost 6 bases and 6 bases, there was a span of 8 bases. CDR1 and CDR2 (germline): MNHNS, SASEGT. This CDR3 contains 12 residues. CDR3 amino acids: CASRRDAGELFF. In DNA form, the CDR3 reads TGTGCCAGCAGGCGAGACGCCGGGGAGCTGTTTTTT.

This clonotype was seen a handful of times. The V call is TRBV3-1, the J call TRBJ2-7; D unresolved. The CDR3 covers 13 residues. The germline V and J ends were trimmed by 0 bases and 3 bases, with 6 bases remaining between them. Germline CDR1 reads LGHDT; CDR2 reads YNNKEL (reference sequence). The CDR3 loop reads CASSQDQIYEQYF. CDR3 coding DNA: TGTGCCAGCAGCCAAGATCAAATCTACGAGCAGTACTTC.

The table lists this clonotype with many counts. The DNA for the CDR3 is TGTGCCAGCAGTTACTCGATGGCACAGCTGAACACTGAAGCTTTCTTT. As protein: CASSYSMAQLNTEAFF. The chain uses TRBV6-5 and TRBJ1-1, with no clear D. From germline, CDR1 is MNHEY and CDR2 SVGAGI. The V gene lost 0 bases and the J gene lost 0 bases, with 11 bases spanning the gap. This CDR3 is built from 16 residues.

The gene calls are TRBV5-4 and TRBJ2-5; D possibly corresponds to TRBD1 (5 bases). Germline V gene lookup returns CDR1 SGHNT and CDR2 YYREEE (reference sequence). The CDR3 totals 14 residues. The V end was cut by 0 bases, the J end by 2 bases, with 8 bases between. The CDR3 region is CASSLEGWQETQYF. The CDR3 coding sequence is TGTGCCAGCAGCTTGGAGGGGTGGCAAGAGACCCAGTACTTC.

The genes are TRBV20-1 and TRBJ1-5, with a possible D match to TRBD1 (5 bases). CDR1 DFQATT and CDR2 SNEGSKA come from the germline V gene (reference sequence). The CDR3 length is 14 residues. Trimming removed 0 bases at V and 9 bases at J, with 15 bases between. CDR3 nucleotide sequence: TGCAGTGCTAGAGATAGAACGGGGGTTCGGCCCCAGCATTTT. Translated: CSARDRTGVRPQHF.

This clonotype was recorded many times. CDR3 amino acids: CASSFGRSEAFF. CDR3 coding DNA: TGTGCCAGCAGTTTCGGACGGTCTGAAGCTTTCTTT. The rearrangement links TRBV27 to TRBJ1-1, with D unclear. The germline V gene has CDR1 MNHEY and CDR2 SMNVEV (reference sequence). Trimming removed 3 bases from V and 6 bases from J, with 8 bases in between. The CDR3 consists of 12 residues.

About this clonotype: This clone may be a read error of a much larger clone one base away. The V gene is TRBV6-1, the J gene TRBJ1-5; D might be TRBD1 (6 bases). Germline lookup yields CDR1 MNHNS and CDR2 SASEGT. Trimming pared 5 bases from V and 6 bases from J, leaving 11 bases between. The CDR3 totals 13 residues. The chain's CDR3 is CASSTTGSQPQHF. CDR3 nucleotide sequence: TGTGCCAGCAGTACAACAGGGAGTCAGCCCCAGCATTTT.

This clonotype was picked up many times. V gene TRBV12-3 or TRBV12-4 combines with J gene TRBJ2-6; D remains unclear. Deletions cut 5 bases from V and 0 bases from J, with 8 bases between. The length of the CDR3 is 15 residues. CDR3 in amino acids: CASSLFPSGANVLTF. CDR3 coding DNA: TGTGCCAGCAGTCTTTTTCCCTCTGGGGCCAACGTCCTGACTTTC.

At least ten counts were recorded for this clonotype. The rearrangement links TRBV28 to TRBJ2-7; no definite D call. The germline V gene has CDR1 MDHEN and CDR2 SYDVKM. V lost 1 base and J 2 bases, leaving 12 bases between the germline ends. This CDR3 spans 15 amino acids. CDR3 sequence (DNA): TGTGCCAGCAGTTTATATGACGGAATCACCTACGAGCAGTACTTC. Amino acid sequence: CASSLYDGITYEQYF.

This clonotype appeared a few times. The rearrangement links TRBV12-3 or TRBV12-4 to TRBJ1-4; D is undetermined. CDR3 size: 13 residues. Trimming took 2 bases from V and 5 from J, leaving 6 bases between them. The CDR3 region is CASSLKKNEKLFF. The DNA for the CDR3 is TGTGCCAGCAGTTTAAAAAAAAATGAAAAACTGTTTTTT.

This clonotype was seen repeatedly, ten times or more. The gene calls are TRBV28 and TRBJ1-4; D call uncertain. Per germline, CDR1 MDHEN and CDR2 SYDVKM. The CDR3 spans 13 residues. Trimming took 8 bases from V and 4 from J, leaving 11 bases between them. The CDR3, as DNA: TGTGCCAGCGGCACGGTGAATAATGAAAAACTGTTTTTT. The encoded protein is CASGTVNNEKLFF.

V gene TRBV18 combines with J gene TRBJ1-6; TRBD1 matches at 7 bases. V lost 5 bases to trimming and J lost 10 bases; unmatched junction nucleotides: 11. Per the germline V gene, CDR1 is KGHSH and CDR2 is LQKENI. There are 15 residues in the CDR3. For the CDR3, the DNA is TGTGCCAGCTCATCAATGACAGGGTTTGAGTCACCCCTCCACTTT. It yields the protein CASSSMTGFESPLHF.